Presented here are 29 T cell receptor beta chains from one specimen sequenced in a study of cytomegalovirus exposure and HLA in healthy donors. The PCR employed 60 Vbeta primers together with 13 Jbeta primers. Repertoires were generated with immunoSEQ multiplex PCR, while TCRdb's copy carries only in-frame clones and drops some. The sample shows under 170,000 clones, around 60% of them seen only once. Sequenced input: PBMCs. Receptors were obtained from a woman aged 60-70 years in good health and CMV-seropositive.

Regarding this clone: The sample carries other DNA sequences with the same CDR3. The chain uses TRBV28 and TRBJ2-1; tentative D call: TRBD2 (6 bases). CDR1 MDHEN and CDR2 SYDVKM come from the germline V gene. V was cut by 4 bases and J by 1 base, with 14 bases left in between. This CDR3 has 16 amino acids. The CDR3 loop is CASSSLVAGSYNEQFF. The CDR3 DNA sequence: TGTGCCAGCAGTTCCCTAGTGGCGGGGTCCTACAATGAGCAGTTCTTC.

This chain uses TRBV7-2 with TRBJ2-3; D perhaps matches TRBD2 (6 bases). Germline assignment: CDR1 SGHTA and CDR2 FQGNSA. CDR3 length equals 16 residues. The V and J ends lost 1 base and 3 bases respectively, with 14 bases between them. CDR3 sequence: CASSLGAGGTTDTQYF. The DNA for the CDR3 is TGTGCCAGCAGCTTAGGGGCGGGCGGGACGACAGATACGCAGTATTTT.

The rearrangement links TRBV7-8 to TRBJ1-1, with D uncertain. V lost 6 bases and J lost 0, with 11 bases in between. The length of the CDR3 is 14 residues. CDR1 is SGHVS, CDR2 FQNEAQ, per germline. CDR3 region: CASSPGNMNTEAFF. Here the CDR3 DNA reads TGTGCCAGCAGTCCAGGCAATATGAACACTGAAGCTTTCTTT.

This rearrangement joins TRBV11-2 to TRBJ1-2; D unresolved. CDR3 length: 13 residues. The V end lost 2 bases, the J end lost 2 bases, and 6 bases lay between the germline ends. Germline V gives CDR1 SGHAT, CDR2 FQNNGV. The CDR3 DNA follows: TGTGCCAGCAGCTTATACAGCAACTATGGCTACACCTTC. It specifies CASSLYSNYGYTF.

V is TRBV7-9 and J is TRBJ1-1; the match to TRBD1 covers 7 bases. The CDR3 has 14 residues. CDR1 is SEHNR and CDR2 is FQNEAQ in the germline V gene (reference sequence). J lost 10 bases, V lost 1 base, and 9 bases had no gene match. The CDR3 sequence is CASSLEWAGGSAFF. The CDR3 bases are TGTGCCAGCAGCTTAGAGTGGGCAGGGGGTTCAGCTTTCTTT. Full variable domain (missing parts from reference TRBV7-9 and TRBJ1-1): DTGVSQNPRHKITKRGQNVTFRCDPISEHNRLYWYRQTLGQGPEFLTYFQNEAQLEKSRLLSDRFSAERPKGSFSTLEIQRTEQGDSAMYLCASSLEWAGGSAFFGQGTRLTVV.

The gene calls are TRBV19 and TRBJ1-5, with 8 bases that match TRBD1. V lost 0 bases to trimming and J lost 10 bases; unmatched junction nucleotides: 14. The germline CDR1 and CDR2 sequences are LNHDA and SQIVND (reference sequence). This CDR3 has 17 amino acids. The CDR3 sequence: CASSIDWTGQTISPQHF. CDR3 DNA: TGTGCCAGTAGTATAGATTGGACAGGGCAAACAATCAGCCCCCAGCATTTT.

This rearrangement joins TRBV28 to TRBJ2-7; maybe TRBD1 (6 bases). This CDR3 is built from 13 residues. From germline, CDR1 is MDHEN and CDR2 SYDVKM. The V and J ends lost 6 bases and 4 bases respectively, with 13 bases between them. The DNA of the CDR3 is TGTGCCAGCAGCCTGGGACACGCATACGAGCAGTACTTC. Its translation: CASSLGHAYEQYF. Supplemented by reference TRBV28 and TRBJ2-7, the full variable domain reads DVKVTQSSRYLVKRTGEKVFLECVQDMDHENMFWYRQDPGLGLRLIYFSYDVKMKEKGDIPEGYSVSREKKERFSLILESASTNQTSMYLCASSLGHAYEQYFGPGTRLTVT.

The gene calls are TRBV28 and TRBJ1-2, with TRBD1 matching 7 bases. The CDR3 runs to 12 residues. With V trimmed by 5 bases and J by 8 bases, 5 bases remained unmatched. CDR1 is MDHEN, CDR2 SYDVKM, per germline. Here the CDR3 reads CASSQDRDGYTF. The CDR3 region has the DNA TGTGCCAGCAGTCAAGACAGGGACGGCTACACCTTC.

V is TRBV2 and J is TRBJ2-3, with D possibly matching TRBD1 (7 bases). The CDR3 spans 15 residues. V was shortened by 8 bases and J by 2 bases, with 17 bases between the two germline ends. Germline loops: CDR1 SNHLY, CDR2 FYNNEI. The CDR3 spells CASAAGQTFTDTQYF. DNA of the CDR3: TGTGCCAGCGCGGCGGGACAGACCTTCACAGATACGCAGTATTTT. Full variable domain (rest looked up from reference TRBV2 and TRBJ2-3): EPEVTQTPSHQVTQMGQEVILRCVPISNHLYFYWYRQILGQKVEFLVSFYNNEISEKSEIFDDQFSVERPDGSNFTLKIRSTKLEDSAMYFCASAAGQTFTDTQYFGPGTRLTVL.

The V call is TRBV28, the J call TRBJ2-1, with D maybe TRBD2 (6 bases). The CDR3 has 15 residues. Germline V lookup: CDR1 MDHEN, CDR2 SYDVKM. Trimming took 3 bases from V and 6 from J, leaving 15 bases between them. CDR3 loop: CASSFARAGSNEQFF. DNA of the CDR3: TGTGCCAGCAGTTTCGCCAGGGCGGGAAGCAATGAGCAGTTCTTC.

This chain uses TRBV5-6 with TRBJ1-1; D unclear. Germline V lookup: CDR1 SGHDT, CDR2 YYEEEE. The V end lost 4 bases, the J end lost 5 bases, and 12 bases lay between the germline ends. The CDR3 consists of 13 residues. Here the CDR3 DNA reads TGTGCCAGCAGCCCAGGTCCGGGGACTGAAGCTTTCTTT. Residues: CASSPGPGTEAFF.

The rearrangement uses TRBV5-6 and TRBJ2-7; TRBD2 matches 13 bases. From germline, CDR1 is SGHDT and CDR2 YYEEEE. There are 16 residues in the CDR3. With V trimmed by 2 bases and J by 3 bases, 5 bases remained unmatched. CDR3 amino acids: CASSLPGLAGVYEQYF. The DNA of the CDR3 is TGTGCCAGCAGCTTACCCGGACTAGCGGGAGTCTACGAGCAGTACTTC.

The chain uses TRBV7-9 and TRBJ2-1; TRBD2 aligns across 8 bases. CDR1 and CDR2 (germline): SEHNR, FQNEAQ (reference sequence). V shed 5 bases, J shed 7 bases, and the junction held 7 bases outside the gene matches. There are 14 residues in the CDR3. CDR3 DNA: TGTGCCAGCAGCGCGAGCGGGAGAGGTAATGAGCAGTTCTTC. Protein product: CASSASGRGNEQFF.

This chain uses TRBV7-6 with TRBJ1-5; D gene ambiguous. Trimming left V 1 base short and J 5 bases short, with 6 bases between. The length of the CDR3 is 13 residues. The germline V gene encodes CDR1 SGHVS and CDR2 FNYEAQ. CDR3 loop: CASSLERYQPQHF. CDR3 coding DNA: TGTGCCAGCAGCTTAGAGCGTTATCAGCCCCAGCATTTT.

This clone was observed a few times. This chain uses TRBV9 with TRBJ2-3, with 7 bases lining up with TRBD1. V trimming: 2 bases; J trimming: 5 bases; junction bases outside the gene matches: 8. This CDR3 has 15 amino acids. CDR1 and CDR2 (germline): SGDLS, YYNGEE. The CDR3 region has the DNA TGTGCCAGCAGCGTCGGACAGGACAGGATAGATACGCAGTATTTT. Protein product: CASSVGQDRIDTQYF.

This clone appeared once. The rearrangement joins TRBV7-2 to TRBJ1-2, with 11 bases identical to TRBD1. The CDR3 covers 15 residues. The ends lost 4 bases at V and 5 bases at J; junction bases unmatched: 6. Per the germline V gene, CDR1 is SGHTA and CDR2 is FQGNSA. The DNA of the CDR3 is TGTGCCAGCAGCTCCCCCGGGACAGGGGGTTATGGCTACACCTTC. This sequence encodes CASSSPGTGGYGYTF.

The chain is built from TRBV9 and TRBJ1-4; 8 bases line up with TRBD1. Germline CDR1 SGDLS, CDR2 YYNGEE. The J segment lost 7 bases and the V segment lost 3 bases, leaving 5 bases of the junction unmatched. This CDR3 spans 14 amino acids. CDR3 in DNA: TGTGCCAGCAGCGACGACAGGGGCGGTGAAAAACTGTTTTTT. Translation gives CASSDDRGGEKLFF.

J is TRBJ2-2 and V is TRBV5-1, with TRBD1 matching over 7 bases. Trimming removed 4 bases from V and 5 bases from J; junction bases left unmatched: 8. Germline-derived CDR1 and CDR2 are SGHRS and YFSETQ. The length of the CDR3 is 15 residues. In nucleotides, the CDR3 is TGCGCCAGCAGCCCGGGGACAGCTCGGACCGGGGAGCTGTTTTTT. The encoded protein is CASSPGTARTGELFF.

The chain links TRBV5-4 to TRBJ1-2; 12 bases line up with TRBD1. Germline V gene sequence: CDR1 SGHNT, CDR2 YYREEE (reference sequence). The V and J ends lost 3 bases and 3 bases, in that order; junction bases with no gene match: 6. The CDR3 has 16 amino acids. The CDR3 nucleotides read TGTGCCAGCAGCTCGGGACAGGGGGCTCAATACTATGGCTACACCTTC. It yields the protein CASSSGQGAQYYGYTF. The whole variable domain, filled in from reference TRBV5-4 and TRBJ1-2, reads ETGVTQSPTHLIKTRGQQVTLRCSSQSGHNTVSWYQQALGQGPQFIFQYYREEENGRGNFPPRFSGLQFPNYSSELNVNALELDDSALYLCASSSGQGAQYYGYTFGSGTRLTVV.

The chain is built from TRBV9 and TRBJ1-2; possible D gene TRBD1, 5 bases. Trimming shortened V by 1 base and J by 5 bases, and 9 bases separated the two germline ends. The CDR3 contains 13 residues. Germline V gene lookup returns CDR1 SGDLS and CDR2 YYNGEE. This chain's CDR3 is CASSVWQGYGYTF. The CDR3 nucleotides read TGTGCCAGCAGCGTATGGCAGGGATATGGCTACACCTTC. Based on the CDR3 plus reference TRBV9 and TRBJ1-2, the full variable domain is DSGVTQTPKHLITATGQRVTLRCSPRSGDLSVYWYQQSLDQGLQFLIQYYNGEERAKGNILERFSAQQFPDLHSELNLSSLELGDSALYFCASSVWQGYGYTFGSGTRLTVV.

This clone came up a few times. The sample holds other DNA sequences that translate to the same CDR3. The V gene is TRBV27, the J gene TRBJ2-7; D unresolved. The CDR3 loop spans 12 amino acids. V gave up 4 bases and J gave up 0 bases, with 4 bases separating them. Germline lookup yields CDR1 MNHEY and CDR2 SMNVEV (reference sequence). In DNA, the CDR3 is TGTGCCAGCAGTTCCCGCTCCTACGAGCAGTACTTC. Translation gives CASSSRSYEQYF.

CDR3 in amino acids: CASSDKVRYTGAYEQYF. The CDR3 coding sequence is TGTGCCAGCAGTGACAAGGTGCGTTATACAGGAGCCTACGAGCAGTACTTC. J is TRBJ2-7 and V is TRBV6-4; perhaps TRBD1 as D (5 bases). V was trimmed by 2 bases and J by 2 bases, leaving 19 bases between them. CDR1 and CDR2 (germline): MRHNA, SNTAGT. This CDR3 is built from 17 residues.

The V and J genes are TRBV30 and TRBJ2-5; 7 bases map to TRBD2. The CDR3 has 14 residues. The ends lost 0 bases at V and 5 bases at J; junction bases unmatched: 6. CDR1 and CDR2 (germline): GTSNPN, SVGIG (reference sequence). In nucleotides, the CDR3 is TGTGCCTGGAGTGTAGGCGGGAGCGGGGAGACCCAGTACTTC. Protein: CAWSVGGSGETQYF.

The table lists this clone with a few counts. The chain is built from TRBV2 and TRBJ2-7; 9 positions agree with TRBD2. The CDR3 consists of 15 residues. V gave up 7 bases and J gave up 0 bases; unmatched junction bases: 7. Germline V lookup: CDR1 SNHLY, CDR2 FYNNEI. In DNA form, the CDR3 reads TGTGCCAGCACCCGGGGACTAGCTCACTCCTACGAGCAGTACTTC. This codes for CASTRGLAHSYEQYF.

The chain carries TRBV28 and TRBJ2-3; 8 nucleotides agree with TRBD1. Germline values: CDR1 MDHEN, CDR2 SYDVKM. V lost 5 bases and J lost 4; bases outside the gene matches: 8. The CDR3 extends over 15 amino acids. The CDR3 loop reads CASSTLQGAADTQYF. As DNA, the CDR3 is TGTGCCAGCAGTACCCTCCAGGGGGCGGCAGATACGCAGTATTTT.

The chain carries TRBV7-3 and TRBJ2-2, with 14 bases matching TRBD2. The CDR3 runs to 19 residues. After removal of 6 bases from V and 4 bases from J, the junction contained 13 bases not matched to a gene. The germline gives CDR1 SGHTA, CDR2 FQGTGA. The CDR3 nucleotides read TGTGCCAGCAGTTCCCCGGGACTAGCGGGAGTCGGCGGCACCGGGGAGCTGTTTTTT. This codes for CASSSPGLAGVGGTGELFF.

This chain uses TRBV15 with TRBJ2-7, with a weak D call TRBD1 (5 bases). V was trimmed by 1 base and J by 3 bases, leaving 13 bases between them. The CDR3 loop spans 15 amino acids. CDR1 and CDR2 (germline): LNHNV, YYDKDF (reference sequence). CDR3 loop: CATSRVFDRLYEQYF. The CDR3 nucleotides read TGTGCCACCAGCAGAGTTTTCGACAGACTCTACGAGCAGTACTTC.

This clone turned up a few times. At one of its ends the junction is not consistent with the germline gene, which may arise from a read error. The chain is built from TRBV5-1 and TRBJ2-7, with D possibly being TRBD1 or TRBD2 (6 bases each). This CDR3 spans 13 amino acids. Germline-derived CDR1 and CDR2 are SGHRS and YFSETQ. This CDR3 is CASSLGARGEQYF. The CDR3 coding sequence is TGTGCCAGCAGCTTGGGGGCGCGGGGCGAGCAGTACTTC.

CDR3 nucleotide sequence: TGTGCCAGCAGCGCCGGGACTAGCGGGCAGATTACGCAGTATTTT. As protein: CASSAGTSGQITQYF. The chain couples TRBV5-6 to TRBJ2-3, with 12 nucleotides matching TRBD2. CDR1 SGHDT and CDR2 YYEEEE come from the germline V gene. V trimming: 4 bases; J trimming: 8 bases; junction bases outside the gene matches: 8. This CDR3 has 15 amino acids.